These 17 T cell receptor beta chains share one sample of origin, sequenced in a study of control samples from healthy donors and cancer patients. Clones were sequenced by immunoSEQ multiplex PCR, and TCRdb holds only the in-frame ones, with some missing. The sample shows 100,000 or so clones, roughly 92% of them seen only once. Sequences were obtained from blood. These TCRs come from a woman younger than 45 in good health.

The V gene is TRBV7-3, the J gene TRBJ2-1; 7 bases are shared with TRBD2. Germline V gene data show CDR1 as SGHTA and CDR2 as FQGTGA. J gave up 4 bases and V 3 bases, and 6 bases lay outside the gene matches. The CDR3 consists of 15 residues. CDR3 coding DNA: TGTGCCAGCAGCTTGGGCGGCGGGGGATACAATGAGCAGTTCTTC. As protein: CASSLGGGGYNEQFF.

CDR3 in DNA: TGCACCGTTCGTTCACCCCTCCACTTT. It translates to CTVRSPLHF. The chain has TRBV10-1 and TRBJ1-6, with D unclear. CDR1 WNHNN and CDR2 SYGVQD come from the germline V gene (reference sequence). The CDR3 sequence is 9 residues long.

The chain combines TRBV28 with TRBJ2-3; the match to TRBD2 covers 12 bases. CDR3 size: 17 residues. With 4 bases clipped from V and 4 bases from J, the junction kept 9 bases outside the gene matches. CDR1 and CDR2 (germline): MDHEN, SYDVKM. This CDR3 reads CASSYHGLAGSADTQYF. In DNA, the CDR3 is TGTGCCAGCAGTTACCACGGACTAGCGGGGAGCGCAGATACGCAGTATTTT.

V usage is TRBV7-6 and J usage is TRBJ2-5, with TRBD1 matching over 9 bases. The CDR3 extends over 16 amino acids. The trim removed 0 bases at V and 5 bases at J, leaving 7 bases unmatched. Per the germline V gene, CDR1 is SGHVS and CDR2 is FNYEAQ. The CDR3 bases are TGTGCCAGCAGCTTAGCGACAGGGGGGGACGGGGAGACCCAGTACTTC. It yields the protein CASSLATGGDGETQYF.

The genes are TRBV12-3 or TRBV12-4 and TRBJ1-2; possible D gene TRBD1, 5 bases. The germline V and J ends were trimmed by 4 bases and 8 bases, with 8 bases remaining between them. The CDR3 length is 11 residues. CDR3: CASSSRAGYTF. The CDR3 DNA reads TGTGCCAGCAGTTCCAGGGCCGGCTACACCTTC.

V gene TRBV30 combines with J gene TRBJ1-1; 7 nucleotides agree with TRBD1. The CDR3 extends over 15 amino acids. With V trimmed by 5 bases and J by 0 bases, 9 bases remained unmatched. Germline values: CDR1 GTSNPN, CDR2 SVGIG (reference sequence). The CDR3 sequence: CAWFQGGGVNTEAFF. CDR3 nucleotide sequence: TGTGCCTGGTTCCAGGGGGGAGGGGTGAACACTGAAGCTTTCTTT.

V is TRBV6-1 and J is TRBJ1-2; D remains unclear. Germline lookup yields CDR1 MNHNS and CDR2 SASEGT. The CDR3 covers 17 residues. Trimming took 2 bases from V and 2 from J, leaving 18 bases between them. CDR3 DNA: TGTGCCAGCAGTGAACCTGGGTCGACTCGAAAAAACTATGGCTACACCTTC. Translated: CASSEPGSTRKNYGYTF.

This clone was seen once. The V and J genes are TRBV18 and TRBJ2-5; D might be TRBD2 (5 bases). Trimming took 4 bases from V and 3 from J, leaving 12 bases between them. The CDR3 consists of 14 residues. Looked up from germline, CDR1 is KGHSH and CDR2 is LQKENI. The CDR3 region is CASSRNLGEETQYF. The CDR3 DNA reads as TGTGCCAGCTCACGAAATTTGGGAGAAGAGACCCAGTACTTC. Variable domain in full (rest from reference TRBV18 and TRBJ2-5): NAGVMQNPRHLVRRRGQEARLRCSPMKGHSHVYWYRQLPEEGLKFMVYLQKENIIDESGMPKERFSAEFPKEGPSILRIQQVVRGDSAAYFCASSRNLGEETQYFGPGTRLLVL.

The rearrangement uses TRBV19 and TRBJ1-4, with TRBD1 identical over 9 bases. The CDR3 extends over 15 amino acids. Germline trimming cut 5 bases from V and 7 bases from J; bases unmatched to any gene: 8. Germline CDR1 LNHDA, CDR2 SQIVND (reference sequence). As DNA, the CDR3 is TGTGCCAGTAGTCTTACAGGGGGCGCGAGTGAAAAACTGTTTTTT. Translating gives CASSLTGGASEKLFF.

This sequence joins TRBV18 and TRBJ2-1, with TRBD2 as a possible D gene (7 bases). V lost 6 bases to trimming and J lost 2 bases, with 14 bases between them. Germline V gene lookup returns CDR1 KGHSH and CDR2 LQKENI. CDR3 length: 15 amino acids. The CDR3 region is CASSYGGRTYNEQFF. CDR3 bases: TGTGCCAGCTCTTACGGGGGGCGAACCTACAATGAGCAGTTCTTC.

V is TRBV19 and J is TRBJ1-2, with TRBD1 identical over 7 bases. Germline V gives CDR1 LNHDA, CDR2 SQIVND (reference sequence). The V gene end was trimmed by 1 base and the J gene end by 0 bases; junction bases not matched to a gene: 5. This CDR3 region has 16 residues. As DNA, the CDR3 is TGTGCCAGTAGTATAGGCGGGACAGCTTCTAACTATGGCTACACCTTC. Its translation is CASSIGGTASNYGYTF.

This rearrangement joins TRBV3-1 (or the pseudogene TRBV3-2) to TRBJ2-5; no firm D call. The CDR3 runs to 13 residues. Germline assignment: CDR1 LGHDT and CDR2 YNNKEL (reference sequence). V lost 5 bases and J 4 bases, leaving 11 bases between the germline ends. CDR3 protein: CASSTYPRETQYF. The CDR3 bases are TGTGCCAGCAGCACCTATCCGCGAGAGACCCAGTACTTC.

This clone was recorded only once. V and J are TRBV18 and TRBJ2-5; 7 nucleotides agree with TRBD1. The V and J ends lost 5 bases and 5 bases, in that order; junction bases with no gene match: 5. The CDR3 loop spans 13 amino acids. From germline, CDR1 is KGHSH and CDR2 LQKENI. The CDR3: CASSVGQRETQYF. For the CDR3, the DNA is TGTGCCAGCTCAGTGGGACAGCGTGAGACCCAGTACTTC.

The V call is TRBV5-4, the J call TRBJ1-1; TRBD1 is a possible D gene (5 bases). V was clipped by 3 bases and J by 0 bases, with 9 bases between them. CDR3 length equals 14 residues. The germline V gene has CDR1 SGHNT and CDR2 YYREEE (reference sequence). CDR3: CASSSQGMNTEAFF. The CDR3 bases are TGTGCCAGCAGCTCGCAGGGCATGAACACTGAAGCTTTCTTT.

The CDR3 nucleotides read TGTGCCAGCTCACCACCGCGGAAAGCATCAGATACGCAGTATTTT. It encodes CASSPPRKASDTQYF. The genes are TRBV18 and TRBJ2-3, with D unresolved. This CDR3 comprises 15 residues. V lost 0 bases to trimming and J lost 4 bases, with 11 bases between them. Germline loops: CDR1 KGHSH, CDR2 LQKENI.

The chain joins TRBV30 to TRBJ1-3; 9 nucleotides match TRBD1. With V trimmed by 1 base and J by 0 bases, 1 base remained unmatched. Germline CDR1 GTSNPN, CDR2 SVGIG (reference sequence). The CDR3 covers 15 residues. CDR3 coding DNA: TGTGCCTGGAGTGGGGACAGGGCCTCTGGAAACACCATATATTTT. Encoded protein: CAWSGDRASGNTIYF.

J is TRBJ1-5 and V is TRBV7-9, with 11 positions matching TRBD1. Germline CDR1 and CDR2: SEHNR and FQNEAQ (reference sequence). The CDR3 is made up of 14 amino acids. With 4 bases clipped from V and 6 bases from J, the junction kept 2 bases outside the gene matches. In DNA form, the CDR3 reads TGTGCCAGCAGCTCGGGACAGGGGGTTCAGCCCCAGCATTTT. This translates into CASSSGQGVQPQHF. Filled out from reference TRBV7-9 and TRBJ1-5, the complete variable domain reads DTGVSQNPRHKITKRGQNVTFRCDPISEHNRLYWYRQTLGQGPEFLTYFQNEAQLEKSRLLSDRFSAERPKGSFSTLEIQRTEQGDSAMYLCASSSGQGVQPQHFGDGTRLSIL.